This entry concerns a single TCR beta chain. Its antigen is not identified. TCRdb's table, derived via immunoSEQ multiplex PCR, lists solely in-frame clones and lacks some. Here the sample spans around 12,000 clones, under 75% being singletons. The CDR3 is 14 residues long. Trimming removed 5 bases from V and 7 bases from J, with 17 bases in between. Germline lookup yields CDR1 SEHNR and CDR2 FQNEAQ (reference sequence). This entry is derived from a study of T cell clonotyping in hematopoietic cell transplantation. The study, taken as a whole, reports: Without cell sorting, CD4 versus CD8 contributions remain unresolved. Recipient TCR diversity dropped after transplant; expanded clonotypes rose from day 30 to 180. Graft donor and pretransplant recipient Inverse Simpson Index values predicted broader posttransplant TCR diversity. At the given depth, recipient repertoires were over 97% de novo clonotypes.

V and J are TRBV7-9 and TRBJ1-2, with no clear D. The source is a male patient aged 60-69 years who had an allogeneic stem cell transplant from an unrelated donor, so the T cells may come from the graft donor. Some clones in this sample may be carry-over from other donors' samples. The sequences come from peripheral blood mononuclear cells, collected 180 days after allogeneic stem cell transplant. CDR3 bases: TGTGCCAGCAGCCCCCCGGCAAGGGTGGGTGGCTACACCTTC. Protein: CASSPPARVGGYTF.